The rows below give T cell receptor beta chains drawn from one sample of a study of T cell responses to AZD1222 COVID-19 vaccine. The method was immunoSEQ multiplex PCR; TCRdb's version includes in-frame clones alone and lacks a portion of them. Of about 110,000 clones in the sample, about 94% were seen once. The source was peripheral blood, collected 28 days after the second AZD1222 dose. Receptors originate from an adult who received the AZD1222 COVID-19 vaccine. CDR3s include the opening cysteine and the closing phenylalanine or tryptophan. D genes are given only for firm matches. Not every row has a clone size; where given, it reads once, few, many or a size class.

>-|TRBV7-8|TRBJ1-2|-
TGTGCCAGCAGCTTCGTGGGGACCCCTGGCTACACCTTC
CASSFVGTPGYTF
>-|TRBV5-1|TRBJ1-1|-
TGCGCCAGCAGCTTGGCGAGGGGCGGCACTGAAGCTTTCTTT
CASSLARGGTEAFF
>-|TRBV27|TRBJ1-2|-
TGTGCCAGCAGTTCTGCGGACAGAACTAACTATGGCTACACCTTC
CASSSADRTNYGYTF
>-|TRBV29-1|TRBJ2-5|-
TGCAGCTTCCTGACAGGCCTCGGCGGGACCCAGTACTTC
CSFLTGLGGTQYF
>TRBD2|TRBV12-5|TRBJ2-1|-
TGTGCTAGTGGTTTGGTCCCACCACGGGGGGAGAGGATCAATGAGCAGTTCTTC
CASGLVPPRGERINEQFF
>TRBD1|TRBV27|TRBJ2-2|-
TGTGCCAGCAACAGGGGACAACAGAACACCGGGGAGCTGTTTTTT
CASNRGQQNTGELFF
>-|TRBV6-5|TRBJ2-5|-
TGTGCCAGCAGGGATATGGAGGACCAAGAGACCCAGTACTTC
CASRDMEDQETQYF
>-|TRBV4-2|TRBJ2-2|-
TGTGCCAGCAGCCAAGATATCAGTTGGGGGCGCGGGAGCACCGGGGAGCTGTTTTTT
CASSQDISWGRGSTGELFF
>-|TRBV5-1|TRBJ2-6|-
TGCGCCAGCAGCGGGGGGCCGGGGGCCAACGTCCTGACTTTC
CASSGGPGANVLTF
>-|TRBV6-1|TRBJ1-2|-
TGTGCCAGCAGTGAAGCGGGCAGCTCTTTCTATGGCTACACCTTC
CASSEAGSSFYGYTF
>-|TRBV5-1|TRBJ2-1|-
TGCGCCAGCAGCTTGGCACAGGGAGGTCCCAATGAGCAGTTCTTC
CASSLAQGGPNEQFF
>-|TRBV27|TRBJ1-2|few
TGTGCCAGCAGTTTAATCCCGACGTCCCGGGGACGTAACTATGGCTACACCTTC
CASSLIPTSRGRNYGYTF
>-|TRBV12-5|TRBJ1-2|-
TGTGCTAGTGGTTTGCCGACCGGACAGTATGGCTACACCTTC
CASGLPTGQYGYTF
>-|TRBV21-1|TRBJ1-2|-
TGTGCCAGGAACCGGGACAGGGACTACTATGGCTACACCTTC
CARNRDRDYYGYTF
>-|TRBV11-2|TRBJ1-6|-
TGTGCCAGCAGCTTAATAAATCAGGGTTATGGTTCACCCCTCCACTTT
CASSLINQGYGSPLHF
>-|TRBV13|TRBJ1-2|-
TGTGCCAGCAGCTTAGGGGACCAGGGGAACTATGGCTACACCTTC
CASSLGDQGNYGYTF
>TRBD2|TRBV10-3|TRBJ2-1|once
TGTGCCATCAGTGAGAGCGGGAGGGTATACAATGAGCAGTTCTTC
CAISESGRVYNEQFF
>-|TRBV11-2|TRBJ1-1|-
TGTGCCAGCAGCCCTCGGAGGAACACTGAAGCTTTCTTT
CASSPRRNTEAFF